Each of the 13 T cell receptor beta chains below was sequenced from the same sample in a study of T cell responses to AZD1222 COVID-19 vaccine (dated by TCRdb to about 2021). Library preparation was by the immunoSEQ multiplex PCR assay. TCRdb provides this immuneACCESS table in a form limited to in-frame rearrangements. Some clones are lacking; in checked studies, under half of them reflect an unresolved V gene, and why the rest are absent is not known. The sample table lists tens of thousands of clones, approximately 90% of them with a count of one. The ten most abundant clones make up over 4% of the sample. Per the publication, the time point label means: about 28 days (+/-7) after the second vaccine dose. The sequenced sample was peripheral blood, obtained 28 days after the second AZD1222 dose. These receptors were collected from an adult who received the AZD1222 COVID-19 vaccine.

CDR3 protein: CASSSGTEAFF. The CDR3 nucleotides are TGTGCCAGCAGCTCCGGGACAGAAGCTTTCTTT. The chain couples TRBV6-6 to TRBJ1-1, with D maybe TRBD1 (6 bases). This CDR3 has 11 residues. Looked up from germline, CDR1 is MNHNY and CDR2 is SVGAGI (reference sequence). Trimming took 6 bases from V and 8 from J, leaving 10 bases between them.

The rearrangement links TRBV7-2 to TRBJ1-2; D is unresolved. From germline, CDR1 is SGHTA and CDR2 FQGNSA. This CDR3 contains 12 residues. Trimming took off 5 bases at V and 8 bases at J, with 12 bases between the two ends. The CDR3 DNA reads as TGTGCCAGCAGCCTCGGCTCCCGGGGCTACACCTTC. This sequence encodes CASSLGSRGYTF.

The chain employs TRBV7-9 and TRBJ2-3; D could derive from TRBD1 or TRBD2 (5 bases each). The CDR3 spans 13 residues. In germline, CDR1 is SEHNR, CDR2 FQNEAQ (reference sequence). The ends were cut back, 3 bases at V and 4 bases at J, with 8 bases in the middle. CDR3 sequence: CASSFQGADTQYF. The CDR3 bases are TGTGCCAGCAGCTTCCAGGGAGCAGATACGCAGTATTTT.

Written as DNA, the CDR3 is TGTGCCAGCAGCGTTCCAGCAGCGAACACCGGGGAGCTGTTTTTT. Translating gives CASSVPAANTGELFF. This rearrangement joins TRBV7-9 to TRBJ2-2; D is undetermined. CDR1 is SEHNR and CDR2 is FQNEAQ in the germline V gene (reference sequence). This CDR3 spans 15 amino acids. The V and J ends lost 5 bases and 0 bases respectively, with 10 bases between them.

The V gene is TRBV19, the J gene TRBJ1-1; D unresolved. CDR1 is LNHDA and CDR2 is SQIVND in the germline V gene (reference sequence). V dropped 4 bases and J dropped 3 bases, with 15 bases sitting between them. This CDR3 spans 15 amino acids. The CDR3 loop is CASSTLLFDYTEAFF. The CDR3 DNA follows: TGTGCCAGTAGTACCCTACTGTTTGATTACACTGAAGCTTTCTTT.

V gene TRBV11-3 combines with J gene TRBJ2-7, with D possibly called TRBD1 or TRBD2 (5 bases each). This CDR3 spans 15 amino acids. The germline V gene encodes CDR1 SGHNT and CDR2 YENEEA. Deletions cut 6 bases from V and 0 bases from J, with 15 bases between. The CDR3 sequence is CASSRDGQSSYEQYF. For the CDR3, the DNA is TGTGCCAGCAGTCGGGACGGCCAGAGCTCCTACGAGCAGTACTTC.

The rearrangement links TRBV9 to TRBJ2-1; 13 nucleotides agree with TRBD2. This CDR3 is 17 amino acids long. The germline V gene encodes CDR1 SGDLS and CDR2 YYNGEE. The V gene end was trimmed by 3 bases and the J gene end by 1 base; junction bases not matched to a gene: 4. For the CDR3, the DNA is TGTGCCAGCAGCGGTACTAGCGGGGGGGAATCCTACAATGAGCAGTTCTTC. Translated, it gives CASSGTSGGESYNEQFF.

V is TRBV12-5 and J is TRBJ2-3; D uncertain. V was trimmed by 1 base and J by 1 base, leaving 6 bases between them. CDR1 and CDR2 from the germline V gene are LGHNT and FRNRAP. CDR3 length: 14 amino acids. CDR3 nucleotide sequence: TGTGCTAGTGGTTTGGGGTGGGGCACAGATACGCAGTATTTT. Its translation: CASGLGWGTDTQYF.

The genes are TRBV29-1 and TRBJ1-3, with a tentative D call TRBD1 (5 bases). Germline V gives CDR1 SQVTM, CDR2 ANQGSEA. The ends were cut back, 4 bases at V and 3 bases at J, with 13 bases in the middle. The CDR3 sequence is 14 residues long. The CDR3 reads CSVVGGVHGNTIYF. The CDR3 bases are TGCAGCGTTGTCGGAGGGGTCCATGGAAACACCATATATTTT.

V and J are TRBV7-2 and TRBJ2-7, with D possibly TRBD2 on 7 matching bases. V gave up 3 bases and J gave up 6 bases, with 15 bases separating them. From germline, CDR1 is SGHTA and CDR2 FQGNSA. This CDR3 has 14 residues. The CDR3 here is CASSLSGGLGEQYF. CDR3 bases: TGTGCCAGCAGCTTGTCGGGGGGCCTGGGCGAGCAGTACTTC.

This clone showed up just once. The chain carries TRBV27 and TRBJ1-6; D gene ambiguous. V lost 3 bases and J lost 0, with 9 bases in between. This CDR3 has 16 residues. Per the germline V gene, CDR1 is MNHEY and CDR2 is SMNVEV (reference sequence). DNA of the CDR3: TGTGCCAGCAGTTTTTTCGGTAGCTCCTATAATTCACCCCTCCACTTT. Amino acid sequence: CASSFFGSSYNSPLHF.

The J gene is TRBJ2-5, the V gene TRBV9, with 9 bases identical to TRBD1. The CDR3 runs to 16 residues. Germline V lookup: CDR1 SGDLS, CDR2 YYNGEE. With V trimmed by 0 bases and J by 2 bases, 5 bases remained unmatched. CDR3: CASSVAGTGNQETQYF. The CDR3 nucleotides read TGTGCCAGCAGCGTAGCTGGGACAGGGAATCAAGAGACCCAGTACTTC.

The rearrangement joins TRBV6-5 to TRBJ2-5; weak D call: TRBD2 (7 bases). This CDR3 region has 15 residues. Trimming stripped 7 bases from V and 2 bases from J, with 17 bases between. CDR1 and CDR2 (germline): MNHEY, SVGAGI. This CDR3 is CASTLPGGEQETQYF. CDR3 nucleotide sequence: TGTGCCAGCACCCTGCCGGGGGGCGAGCAAGAGACCCAGTACTTC.